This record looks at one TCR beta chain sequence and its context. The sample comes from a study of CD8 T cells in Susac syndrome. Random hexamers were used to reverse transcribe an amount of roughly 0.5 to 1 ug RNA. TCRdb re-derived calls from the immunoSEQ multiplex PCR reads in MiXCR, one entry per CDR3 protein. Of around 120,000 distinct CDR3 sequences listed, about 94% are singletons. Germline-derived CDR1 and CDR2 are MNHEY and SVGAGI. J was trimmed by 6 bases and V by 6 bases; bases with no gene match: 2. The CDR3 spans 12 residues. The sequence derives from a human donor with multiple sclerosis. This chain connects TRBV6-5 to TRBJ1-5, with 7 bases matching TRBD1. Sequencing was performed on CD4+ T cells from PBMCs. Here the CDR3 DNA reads TGTGCCAGCAGGGCAGGGGGTCAGCCCCAGCATTTT. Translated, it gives CASRAGGQPQHF.